Listed here is a single TCR beta chain. Reverse transcription of roughly 0.45 to 1 ug RNA was performed with random hexamers. Amplification of TCR beta CDR3 was carried out by immunoSEQ multiplex PCR, which covered 54 Vbeta and 13 Jbeta segments. TCRdb called the immunoSEQ multiplex PCR reads again in MiXCR, with one record for every CDR3 protein. The sample includes 100,000 or so distinct CDR3 sequences, just under 95% of them seen just once. Deletions cut 4 bases from V and 4 bases from J, with 10 bases between. The CDR3 contains 13 residues. CDR1 is MNHEY, CDR2 SVGAGI, per germline. These data are taken from a study of CD8 T cells in Susac syndrome. Negative isolation yielded CD4+ and CD8+ T cells, and FACS enriched TEMRA cells.

The chain is built from TRBV6-5 and TRBJ1-1; no clear D gene. This TCR derives from a human donor with Susac syndrome. Sequenced: CD4+ T cells from PBMCs. The CDR3 DNA reads as TGTGCCAGCAGTTTCGAAACTACCACTGAAGCTTTCTTT. Translated, it gives CASSFETTTEAFF.